The rows below give T cell receptor beta chains drawn from one sample of a study of CD4 T cells in relation to SARS-CoV-2 and coronaviruses. These receptors' targets are unknown. Repertoires were generated with immunoSEQ multiplex PCR, while TCRdb's copy carries only in-frame clones and drops some. The sample has tens of thousands of clones, about 75% seen once. The sample comprised CD4+ T cells from PBMCs, cultured in vitro. These TCRs come from a human donor in good health. Each CDR3 is given with its conserved first and last residue. A D gene is named only where the DNA matches it firmly. Clone size is stated in some rows and not others, as once, few, many or a class when expanded.

>NA|TRBJ1-6|TRBV6-5|NA
TGTGCCAGCAGTTACGTGGGGGGAGCGAATAATTCACCCCTCCACTTT
CASSYVGGANNSPLHF
>NA|TRBJ2-7|TRBV30|once
TGTGCCTGGAGAGTCGGGGGCCACTCCTACGAGCAGTACTTC
CAWRVGGHSYEQYF
>NA|TRBJ2-3|TRBV19|NA
TGTGCCAGTAGTCCAATGGGGGGCGGCACAGATACGCAGTATTTT
CASSPMGGGTDTQYF
>TRBD1|TRBJ1-2|TRBV9|NA
TGTGCCAGCAAGCCCGCCCGGGACAGGGATTTCTATGGCTACACCTTC
CASKPARDRDFYGYTF
>TRBD2|TRBJ2-3|TRBV7-6|once
TGTGCCAGCAGCTTAAGGCTAGCGGGGGCATCGGATACGCAGTATTTT
CASSLRLAGASDTQYF
>NA|TRBJ2-5|TRBV18|NA
TGTGCCAGCTCACAAGAAGAGACCCAGTACTTC
CASSQEETQYF
>NA|TRBJ1-1|TRBV7-8|NA
TGTGCCAGCAGGGGGGTGGCCCACTCACCTGAAGCTTTCTTT
CASRGVAHSPEAFF
>NA|TRBJ1-1|TRBV7-3|NA
TGTGCCAGCAGCCAAGACGGGGCTGGCACTGAAGCTTTCTTT
CASSQDGAGTEAFF
>NA|TRBJ1-2|TRBV19|NA
TGTGCCAGTAGTCAGCAAACAGGGAACTATGGCTACACCTTC
CASSQQTGNYGYTF
>TRBD1|TRBJ2-7|TRBV19|NA
TGTGCCAGTAGTATCCAGGGGGCTTGGTACGAGCAGTACTTC
CASSIQGAWYEQYF
>TRBD1|TRBJ2-1|TRBV6-5|NA
TGTGCCAGCACAGGACAGGTTAGCTCCTACAATGAGCAGTTCTTC
CASTGQVSSYNEQFF
>NA|TRBJ1-4|TRBV7-9|NA
TGTGCCAGCAGCTTAGCGCGGGGGGGCAGTGAAAAACTGTTTTTT
CASSLARGGSEKLFF
>TRBD2|TRBJ2-5|TRBV5-1|NA
TGCGCCAGCAGCTGGAGACTAGCGGGAGGGAGTAAGGAGACCCAGTACTTC
CASSWRLAGGSKETQYF
>TRBD1|TRBJ1-2|TRBV7-2|NA
TGTGCCAGCAGCTGGCGGGACAGGGGGCGAGGGGGCTACACCTTC
CASSWRDRGRGGYTF
>NA|TRBJ2-7|TRBV5-6|NA
TGTGCCAGCAGCTCTCAGCCTTACGAGCAGTACTTC
CASSSQPYEQYF
>NA|TRBJ1-3|TRBV30|NA
TGTGCCTGGGTAACAGTCTCCTCTGGAAACACCATATATTTT
CAWVTVSSGNTIYF
>NA|TRBJ1-2|TRBV9|NA
TGTGCCAGCACCCGGGGAGACGGCATGCGGGGCTACACCTTC
CASTRGDGMRGYTF
>NA|TRBJ2-4|TRBV7-2|NA
TGTGCCAGCAGCCTATGGGCCACTAGCTCCCAACGTGTAAACATTCAGTACTTC
CASSLWATSSQRVNIQYF
>NA|TRBJ1-1|TRBV29-1|few
TGCAGCGTTGAAGGCAGGGGTGGCTTCATGAACACTGAAGCTTTCTTT
CSVEGRGGFMNTEAFF
>TRBD1|TRBJ1-4|TRBV5-1|NA
TGCGCCAGCAGCTTGGATGGCAGGGGGTTTGATGAGGTGTTTTTT
CASSLDGRGFDEVFF
>TRBD2|TRBJ2-7|TRBV7-2|NA
TGTGCCAGCAGCCTTGCAGGGACTACCCTCGAGCAGTACTTC
CASSLAGTTLEQYF